These 32 T cell receptor beta chains were sequenced from one sample in a study of shared clonotypes between healthy human individuals. TCRdb's table, derived via immunoSEQ multiplex PCR, lists solely in-frame clones and lacks some. The profile shows hundreds of thousands of clones, roughly 79% of them singletons. Sequencing used PBMCs. These receptor sequences come from a woman between 40 and 50 years old in good health. Some clones in this sample may be carry-over from other donors' samples.

This clone was observed once. This may stem from a read error, because a much larger clone lies one nucleotide away. The CDR3 is CASNDNEQFF. The DNA for the CDR3 is TGTGCCAGCAACGACAATGAGCAGTTCTTC. The chain has TRBV2 and TRBJ2-1; D remains unclear. V lost 7 bases and J lost 5, with 3 bases in between. The CDR3 extends over 10 amino acids. Per germline, CDR1 SNHLY and CDR2 FYNNEI. The whole variable domain, filled in from reference TRBV2 and TRBJ2-1, reads EPEVTQTPSHQVTQMGQEVILRCVPISNHLYFYWYRQILGQKVEFLVSFYNNEISEKSEIFDDQFSVERPDGSNFTLKIRSTKLEDSAMYFCASNDNEQFFGPGTRLTVL.

V and J are TRBV11-3 and TRBJ1-1, with 8 bases fitting TRBD1. Germline assignment: CDR1 SGHNT and CDR2 YENEEA. The junction had 6 bases not matched to a gene; V was cut back by 5 bases and J by 4 bases. The CDR3 is 14 amino acids. CDR3 amino acids: CASSRAGGVTEAFF. As DNA, the CDR3 is TGTGCCAGCAGCCGGGCAGGGGGCGTCACTGAAGCTTTCTTT.

For this clone: Other DNA sequences in this sample translate to the same CDR3. The rearrangement uses TRBV6-6 and TRBJ1-1; unclear D gene. Germline CDR1 is MNHNY and CDR2 is SVGAGI (reference sequence). This CDR3 has 13 amino acids. V was trimmed by 0 bases and J by 0 bases, leaving 2 bases between them. The DNA of the CDR3 is TGTGCCAGCAGTTACTCAGTGAACACTGAAGCTTTCTTT. This translates into CASSYSVNTEAFF.

J is TRBJ2-1 and V is TRBV5-1, with a weak D call TRBD2 (5 bases). Trimming stripped 4 bases from V and 9 bases from J, with 20 bases between. The length of the CDR3 is 15 residues. Per the germline V gene, CDR1 is SGHRS and CDR2 is YFSETQ. CDR3 residues: CASSPPFRDRGEQFF. CDR3 nucleotide sequence: TGCGCCAGCAGCCCCCCCTTCCGGGATCGGGGTGAGCAGTTCTTC.

The CDR3 is CATSRGQATNEQFF. The CDR3 coding sequence is TGTGCCACCAGCAGGGGACAGGCCACCAATGAGCAGTTCTTC. The gene calls are TRBV15 and TRBJ2-1, with 8 bases matching TRBD1. V gave up 3 bases and J gave up 6 bases; unmatched junction bases: 4. The CDR3 is 14 residues long. Germline values: CDR1 LNHNV, CDR2 YYDKDF (reference sequence).

Comment on this clone: A read error is likely here: a far larger clone is one base away. The rearrangement uses TRBV7-2 and TRBJ1-1; no clear D. CDR3 length: 12 amino acids. Trimming pared 5 bases from V and 0 bases from J, leaving 4 bases between. The germline V gene has CDR1 SGHTA and CDR2 FQGNSA. The CDR3: CASSTLNTEAFF. In DNA, the CDR3 is TGTGCCAGCAGCACCTTGAACACTGAAGCTTTCTTT.

The genes are TRBV28 and TRBJ1-1; 10 nucleotides agree with TRBD1. V was clipped by 7 bases and J by 2 bases; unmatched bases: 1. The CDR3 sequence is 13 residues long. The V gene's germline CDR1 is MDHEN and CDR2 SYDVKM. CDR3 DNA: TGTGCCAGCAAGACAGGGGGCAACACTGAAGCTTTCTTT. This encodes CASKTGGNTEAFF.

The chain uses TRBV6-1 and TRBJ2-5; tentative D call: TRBD2 (6 bases). The germline CDR1 and CDR2 sequences are MNHNS and SASEGT. With 5 bases removed from V and 7 bases from J, the gap between germline ends came to 17 bases. The CDR3 contains 14 residues. The CDR3 sequence is CASSREVSRLTQYF. The DNA for the CDR3 is TGTGCCAGCAGTAGGGAGGTTAGCCGACTGACCCAGTACTTC.

The V call is TRBV5-1, the J call TRBJ1-5; D uncertain. There are 17 residues in the CDR3. Trimming shortened V by 0 bases and J by 1 base, and 14 bases separated the two germline ends. Germline values: CDR1 SGHRS, CDR2 YFSETQ. DNA for the CDR3: TGCGCCAGCAGCTTGGGCCCGCAACGGGGAAGCAATCAGCCCCAGCATTTT. Protein product: CASSLGPQRGSNQPQHF.

This clone appeared a single time. The chain has TRBV18 and TRBJ2-5; TRBD1 aligns across 7 bases. V trimming: 5 bases; J trimming: 5 bases; junction bases outside the gene matches: 14. The CDR3 totals 16 residues. The germline V gene encodes CDR1 KGHSH and CDR2 LQKENI. CDR3 loop: CASSDTPTGIGETQYF. The CDR3 DNA sequence: TGTGCCAGCTCAGATACCCCGACAGGGATCGGTGAGACCCAGTACTTC.

The chain employs TRBV29-1 and TRBJ2-5, with TRBD2 identical over 15 bases. The DNA end is a closer match to TRBJ2-7, so the J assignment may be wrong. The germline V gene encodes CDR1 SQVTM and CDR2 ANQGSEA. CDR3 length: 17 residues. The CDR3 DNA reads as TGCAGCGCTGGGGGACTAGCGGGAGGACCCCCCCCCTACGAGCAGTACTTC. Its translation: CSAGGLAGGPPPYEQYF.

The J gene is TRBJ2-7, the V gene TRBV28; perhaps TRBD2 as D (5 bases). Germline CDR1 and CDR2: MDHEN and SYDVKM. This CDR3 has 12 amino acids. V was clipped by 3 bases and J by 7 bases, with 10 bases between them. The CDR3 reads CASSFRRWEQYF. CDR3 in DNA: TGTGCCAGCAGTTTTCGGAGGTGGGAGCAGTACTTC.

This rearrangement joins TRBV7-2 to TRBJ2-1; TRBD1 might be the D (5 bases). V lost 0 bases to trimming and J lost 0 bases, with 6 bases between them. The CDR3 is made up of 15 amino acids. Germline V gives CDR1 SGHTA, CDR2 FQGNSA. CDR3 region: CASSLAQGSYNEQFF. In DNA, the CDR3 is TGTGCCAGCAGCTTAGCCCAGGGCTCCTACAATGAGCAGTTCTTC.

The chain carries TRBV11-2 and TRBJ2-1, with a tentative D call TRBD1 (6 bases). Germline V gene data show CDR1 as SGHAT and CDR2 as FQNNGV. The germline V and J ends were trimmed by 5 bases and 10 bases, with 21 bases remaining between them. This CDR3 contains 15 residues. CDR3 DNA: TGTGCCAGCAGCCCTGGGGTAGGGGGATTTTGGGAGCAGTTCTTC. Amino acids: CASSPGVGGFWEQFF.

V and J are TRBV5-1 and TRBJ2-5; the D is unclear. CDR3 size: 15 residues. Germline CDR1 SGHRS, CDR2 YFSETQ. V was trimmed by 0 bases and J by 4 bases, leaving 13 bases between them. CDR3 protein: CASSLEASRRETQYF. DNA of the CDR3: TGCGCCAGCAGCTTGGAGGCTAGTCGTCGAGAGACCCAGTACTTC.

The chain joins TRBV2 to TRBJ2-2; D remains ambiguous. Germline values: CDR1 SNHLY, CDR2 FYNNEI. The V and J ends lost 5 bases and 1 base respectively, with 8 bases between them. The CDR3 is 14 amino acids. DNA for the CDR3: TGTGCCAGCAGTAGCCAGGTGAACACCGGGGAGCTGTTTTTT. Encoded protein: CASSSQVNTGELFF.

The chain employs TRBV7-8 and TRBJ1-3, with D uncertain. Trimming took 5 bases from V and 0 from J, leaving 20 bases between them. Germline V gene sequence: CDR1 SGHVS, CDR2 FQNEAQ. The CDR3 contains 18 residues. The CDR3 protein is CASSPGRALTISGNTIYF. CDR3 nucleotides: TGTGCCAGCAGCCCGGGGAGGGCGTTAACCATCTCTGGAAACACCATATATTTT.

The rearrangement links TRBV7-3 to TRBJ2-1; TRBD2 agrees at 11 bases. This CDR3 has 17 residues. The germline gives CDR1 SGHTA, CDR2 FQGTGA. V dropped 6 bases and J dropped 4; count of bases not matched to a gene: 11. CDR3 DNA: TGTGCCAGCAGGTCTAGCGGGAGGCTTCATCCTTACAATGAGCAGTTCTTC. Residues: CASRSSGRLHPYNEQFF.

This clone occurred a few times. The chain is built from TRBV7-8 and TRBJ1-2; weak D call: TRBD1 (5 bases). Per the germline V gene, CDR1 is SGHVS and CDR2 is FQNEAQ. This CDR3 spans 15 amino acids. V was clipped by 0 bases and J by 7 bases, with 15 bases between them. CDR3 residues: CASSLAFGDGGGYTF. The CDR3 nucleotides read TGTGCCAGCAGCTTAGCATTCGGGGACGGCGGTGGCTACACCTTC.

The table lists this clone with a few counts. The chain has TRBV27 and TRBJ2-5; D perhaps matches TRBD2 (6 bases). The J call may be wrong; the DNA end is better matched by TRBJ2-7. The germline V gene encodes CDR1 MNHEY and CDR2 SMNVEV (reference sequence). The CDR3 is made up of 13 amino acids. The CDR3, as DNA: TGTGCCAGCAGTTTTACCGGGACTGACGAGCAGTACTTC. This translates into CASSFTGTDEQYF.

Only one count was recorded for this clone. V usage is TRBV6-1 and J usage is TRBJ2-3; TRBD2 aligns across 8 bases. The trim removed 8 bases at V and 3 bases at J, leaving 4 bases unmatched. The CDR3 extends over 13 amino acids. Germline CDR1 MNHNS, CDR2 SASEGT. Here the CDR3 reads CASGKRGTDTQYF. In DNA, the CDR3 is TGTGCCAGCGGCAAGCGGGGGACAGATACGCAGTATTTT.

The chain couples TRBV4-1 to TRBJ2-1, with D uncertain. Germline V CDR1 and CDR2: MGHRA, YSYEKL. The V end lost 4 bases, the J end lost 7 bases, and 11 bases lay between the germline ends. This CDR3 has 13 amino acids. The CDR3 DNA sequence: TGCGCCAGCAGCCCGTTCCCACGGAATGAGCAGTTCTTC. Translated: CASSPFPRNEQFF.

This clone was observed a few times. Here the CDR3 reads CASSPHGEGAETQYF. CDR3 in DNA: TGTGCCAGCAGCCCCCACGGGGAGGGGGCAGAGACCCAGTACTTC. V gene TRBV28 combines with J gene TRBJ2-5; D is perhaps TRBD1 or TRBD2 (7 bases each). CDR1 is MDHEN, CDR2 SYDVKM, per germline. V dropped 6 bases and J dropped 4 bases, with 18 bases sitting between them. This CDR3 is built from 15 residues.

This sequence joins TRBV10-3 and TRBJ2-2; TRBD1 aligns across 7 bases. Germline CDR1 and CDR2: ENHRY and SYGVKD. V dropped 3 bases and J dropped 0; count of bases not matched to a gene: 4. This CDR3 is built from 16 residues. CDR3 protein: CAISEGGSSNTGELFF. The CDR3 nucleotides read TGTGCCATCAGTGAAGGGGGCAGTTCGAACACCGGGGAGCTGTTTTTT.

As concerns this clone: Other DNA sequences within the sample encode an identical CDR3. The rearrangement links TRBV19 to TRBJ1-1; no definite D call. Germline V gene data show CDR1 as LNHDA and CDR2 as SQIVND (reference sequence). This CDR3 region has 14 residues. Trimming took off 3 bases at V and 1 base at J, with 9 bases between the two ends. CDR3 bases: TGTGCCAGTAGTATCCCGGGGAAGAACACTGAAGCTTTCTTT. Translated: CASSIPGKNTEAFF.

The genes are TRBV10-1 and TRBJ2-7; D possibly corresponds to TRBD1 (6 bases). Deletions cut 4 bases from V and 3 bases from J, with 10 bases between. The CDR3 extends over 13 amino acids. Germline-derived CDR1 and CDR2 are WNHNN and SYGVQD (reference sequence). The CDR3 here is CASSAGQSYEQYF. CDR3 in DNA: TGCGCCAGCAGTGCTGGACAGAGCTACGAGCAGTACTTC.

This rearrangement joins TRBV30 to TRBJ2-5, with no clear D. The closer fit of TRBJ2-7 to the DNA end suggests the J call may be wrong. CDR3 length: 14 amino acids. Per the germline V gene, CDR1 is GTSNPN and CDR2 is SVGIG (reference sequence). The CDR3 here is CAWKWTTLTYEQYF. DNA for the CDR3: TGTGCCTGGAAATGGACCACTTTGACGTACGAGCAGTACTTC.

This chain links TRBV2 with TRBJ2-3; D is perhaps TRBD2 (6 bases). Germline V gives CDR1 SNHLY, CDR2 FYNNEI. CDR3 size: 13 residues. The ends were cut back, 6 bases at V and 5 bases at J, with 12 bases in the middle. CDR3 residues: CASRGDFIDTQYF. CDR3 coding DNA: TGTGCCAGCAGGGGGGACTTCATAGATACGCAGTATTTT.

J is TRBJ1-1 and V is TRBV7-2, with D possibly matching TRBD1 (5 bases). With 3 bases removed from V and 8 bases from J, the gap between germline ends came to 10 bases. Per germline, CDR1 SGHTA and CDR2 FQGNSA. This CDR3 region has 12 residues. CDR3 residues: CASSFSRQEAFF. In DNA, the CDR3 is TGTGCCAGCAGCTTTTCACGACAGGAAGCTTTCTTT.

The rearrangement joins TRBV11-3 to TRBJ2-3; D may be TRBD1 or TRBD2 (5 bases each). The CDR3 has 14 residues. V was trimmed by 5 bases and J by 1 base, leaving 10 bases between them. The germline V gene has CDR1 SGHNT and CDR2 YENEEA. CDR3 region: CASSPGRGTDTQYF. The CDR3 region has the DNA TGTGCCAGCAGCCCGGGACGAGGCACAGATACGCAGTATTTT.

The rearrangement links TRBV28 to TRBJ1-1; D is possibly TRBD1 (6 bases). V was clipped by 7 bases and J by 5 bases, with 14 bases between them. CDR1 is MDHEN, CDR2 SYDVKM, per germline. The CDR3 has 13 amino acids. Here the CDR3 reads CASTRGWETEAFF. The CDR3 coding sequence is TGTGCCAGCACCAGGGGATGGGAGACTGAAGCTTTCTTT.

Comments on this clone: Since a much larger clone is just one base distant, this may be a read error. The V and J genes are TRBV4-2 and TRBJ1-1, with 8 bases matching TRBD1. CDR1 is LGHNA, CDR2 YNFKEQ, per germline. The CDR3 is 16 residues long. For the CDR3, the DNA is TGTGCCAGCAGCCCGTGGACAGGGATTGCGGACACTGAAGCTTTATTT. The encoded protein is CASSPWTGIADTEALF.